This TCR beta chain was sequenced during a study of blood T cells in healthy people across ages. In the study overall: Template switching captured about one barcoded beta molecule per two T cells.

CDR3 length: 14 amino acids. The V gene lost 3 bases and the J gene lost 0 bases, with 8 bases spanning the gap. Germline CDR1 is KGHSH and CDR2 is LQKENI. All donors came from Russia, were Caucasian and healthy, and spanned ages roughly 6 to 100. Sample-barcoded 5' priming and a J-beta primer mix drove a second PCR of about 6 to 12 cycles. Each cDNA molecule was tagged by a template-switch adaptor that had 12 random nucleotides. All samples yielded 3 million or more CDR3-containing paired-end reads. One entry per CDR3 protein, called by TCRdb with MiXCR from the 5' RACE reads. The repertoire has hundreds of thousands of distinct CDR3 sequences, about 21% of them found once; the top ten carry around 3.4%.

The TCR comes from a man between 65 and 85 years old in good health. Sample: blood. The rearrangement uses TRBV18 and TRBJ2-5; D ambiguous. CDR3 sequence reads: CASSPQNNQETQYF. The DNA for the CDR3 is TGTGCCAGCTCACCGCAGAATAACCAAGAGACCCAGTACTTC.